Following are 14 T cell receptor beta chains from one sample sequenced in a study of naive and memory T cell subsets. An oligonucleotide containing a UMI was ligated to the 3' end of TCR cDNA. Amplification of ligated cDNA took four PCR rounds with SP2 and nested alpha and beta constant primers. TCRdb re-called the 5' RACE reads through MiXCR, storing one row per CDR3 protein. Of tens of thousands of distinct CDR3 sequences detected, under 8.5% appear once; the ten largest clones hold 9.7%. The origin of the receptors is a male donor in good health.

This clonotype was observed many times. The rearrangement joins TRBV20-1 to TRBJ1-3, with TRBD1 matching over 10 bases. After removal of 5 bases from V and 8 bases from J, the junction contained 12 bases not matched to a gene. In germline, CDR1 is DFQATT, CDR2 SNEGSKA (reference sequence). CDR3 length: 15 residues. CDR3 amino acids: CSAPTSADRGYTIYF. Written as DNA, the CDR3 is TGCAGTGCTCCAACTTCGGCGGACAGGGGGTACACCATATATTTT.

The table lists this clonotype with many counts. The chain uses TRBV6-1 and TRBJ1-5, with D perhaps TRBD1 (6 bases). The CDR3 covers 16 residues. V lost 2 bases, J lost 7 bases, and 18 bases lay in between. Germline V gene sequence: CDR1 MNHNS, CDR2 SASEGT. DNA for the CDR3: TGTGCCAGCAGTGAATCTGGGTGGGGGGCACGGCAGCCCCAGCATTTT. Translated, it gives CASSESGWGARQPQHF.

This clonotype was recorded at least ten times. V usage is TRBV11-2 and J usage is TRBJ2-5; D possibly corresponds to TRBD1 (5 bases). Germline V CDR1 and CDR2: SGHAT, FQNNGV. The CDR3 consists of 15 residues. The V gene lost 2 bases and the J gene lost 1 base, with 11 bases spanning the gap. CDR3 residues: CASSLSPDIQETQYF. CDR3 nucleotide sequence: TGTGCCAGCAGCTTATCACCGGACATCCAAGAGACCCAGTACTTC.

The V call is TRBV28, the J call TRBJ1-4, with D unresolved. In germline, CDR1 is MDHEN, CDR2 SYDVKM. V lost 1 base, J lost 4 bases, and 16 bases lay in between. The CDR3 is 17 amino acids. In DNA, the CDR3 is TGTGCCAGCAGTTTATCGCCCTACAGAGCGGATAATGAAAAACTGTTTTTT. Protein sequence: CASSLSPYRADNEKLFF.

In this sample, this clonotype turned up a few times. The rearrangement uses TRBV25-1 and TRBJ1-6, with TRBD1 matching over 9 bases. The trim removed 1 base at V and 8 bases at J, leaving 3 bases unmatched. Germline V gives CDR1 MGHDK, CDR2 SYGVNS. The CDR3 consists of 15 residues. For the CDR3, the DNA is TGTGCCAGCAGTGAATGGGGGACAGGGTATTCACCCCTCCACTTT. It encodes CASSEWGTGYSPLHF.

The V and J genes are TRBV19 and TRBJ1-5, with D maybe TRBD1 (5 bases). Trimming stripped 3 bases from V and 9 bases from J, with 12 bases between. This CDR3 spans 13 amino acids. Germline lookup yields CDR1 LNHDA and CDR2 SQIVND (reference sequence). The CDR3 bases are TGTGCCAGTAGTATGCAGGGAGCTGCGCCCCAGCATTTT. This codes for CASSMQGAAPQHF.

This clonotype came up a few times. CDR3 protein: CASSNFGTAPSYNEQFF. CDR3 DNA sequence: TGTGCCAGCAGCAATTTTGGGACAGCCCCTTCCTACAATGAGCAGTTCTTC. This chain uses TRBV21-1 with TRBJ2-1; the table's D call of TRBD1 was not tested on the DNA. TRBV21-1 is a pseudogene segment. The CDR3 covers 17 residues.

DNA of the CDR3: TGTGCCAGCAGTTTAGGTAGGACAGGGAGGGACGAGCAGTACTTC. Translated: CASSLGRTGRDEQYF. The chain carries TRBV6-6 and TRBJ2-7, with D maybe TRBD1 (8 bases). V was clipped by 4 bases and J by 5 bases, with 18 bases between them. CDR3 length: 15 residues. Germline loops: CDR1 MNHNY, CDR2 SVGAGI (reference sequence).

The rearrangement links TRBV5-1 to TRBJ2-5, with D uncertain. The CDR3 has 14 amino acids. V lost 5 bases and J lost 0, with 11 bases in between. Looked up from germline, CDR1 is SGHRS and CDR2 is YFSETQ. The DNA of the CDR3 is TGCGCCAGCAGACCGGATGGCAACCAAGAGACCCAGTACTTC. Residues: CASRPDGNQETQYF.

Many counts were recorded for this clonotype. CDR3 protein: CASSPSDRVLSGELFF. CDR3 coding DNA: TGTGCCAGCAGCCCTAGCGACAGGGTGTTGTCCGGGGAGCTGTTTTTT. This sequence joins TRBV3-1 and TRBJ2-2; the D gene is possibly TRBD1 (7 bases). The V and J ends lost 4 bases and 6 bases respectively, with 18 bases between them. The CDR3 sequence is 16 residues long. The germline V gene has CDR1 LGHDT and CDR2 YNNKEL (reference sequence).

This clonotype was recorded at least ten times. The rearrangement uses TRBV6-5 and TRBJ2-2, with TRBD2 as a possible D gene (5 bases). Germline V CDR1 and CDR2: MNHEY, SVGAGI. The CDR3 consists of 15 residues. V lost 4 bases to trimming and J lost 2 bases, with 11 bases between them. This chain's CDR3 is CASSFGGPNTGELFF. The DNA of the CDR3 is TGTGCCAGCAGTTTCGGAGGACCCAACACCGGGGAGCTGTTTTTT.

V and J are TRBV7-8 and TRBJ2-7; a weak D match, TRBD2 (5 bases). Trimming pared 7 bases from V and 0 bases from J, leaving 10 bases between. The germline V gene has CDR1 SGHVS and CDR2 FQNEAQ. The CDR3 has 13 residues. The CDR3 is CASMSGSSYEQYF. The DNA for the CDR3 is TGTGCCAGCATGAGCGGAAGCTCCTACGAGCAGTACTTC.

This clonotype appeared many times. The chain employs TRBV2 and TRBJ2-7; TRBD2 agrees at 8 bases. CDR3 size: 15 residues. The V gene end was trimmed by 6 bases and the J gene end by 1 base; junction bases not matched to a gene: 8. Germline V CDR1 and CDR2: SNHLY, FYNNEI. This CDR3 reads CASSPGGDASYEQYF. CDR3 nucleotides: TGTGCCAGCAGCCCCGGGGGGGACGCGTCCTACGAGCAGTACTTC.

CDR3 in amino acids: CASSIGPYGYTF. DNA of the CDR3: TGTGCCAGTAGTATAGGACCCTATGGCTACACCTTC. The chain is built from TRBV19 and TRBJ1-2; the D is unclear. The V gene's germline CDR1 is LNHDA and CDR2 SQIVND (reference sequence). The CDR3 has 12 amino acids. With 1 base removed from V and 4 bases from J, the gap between germline ends came to 4 bases.